This TCR beta chain is from a study of PD-L1 blockade in urothelial cancer. The wider study: About 85% of the roughly 29 patients comprised males who had bladder-origin urothelial cancer. Analyzed time points were 3 weeks (second dose) and 6 weeks after therapy began.

Repertoires were generated with immunoSEQ multiplex PCR, while TCRdb's copy carries only in-frame clones and drops some. The sample carries 40,000 to 55,000 clones, about 86% recorded once. Regarding time point: pretreatment peripheral blood. Sample: PBMCs, taken around atezolizumab (anti-PD-L1) treatment. The receptor was isolated from a man between 60 and 70 years old with urothelial cancer.

CDR3 coding DNA: TGCGCCAGCAGCCAAGATCCGGGAGGGAACTATGGCTACACCTTC. Protein: CASSQDPGGNYGYTF. The chain links TRBV4-1 to TRBJ1-2; D is undetermined. The length of the CDR3 is 15 residues. Trimming stripped 0 bases from V and 2 bases from J, with 10 bases between. Per the germline V gene, CDR1 is MGHRA and CDR2 is YSYEKL.